This T cell receptor beta chain was sequenced for a study of blood T cells in healthy people across ages. This clonotype was counted once. Its cognate antigen is unknown. A much larger clone differs by one base, so this may be a read error. Next came a second PCR, run for about 7 to 11 cycles, which used a sample-barcoded 5' primer along with a J-beta primer mix. A template-switch adaptor that had 12 random nucleotides put a tag on each cDNA molecule. One entry per CDR3 protein results from TCRdb running MiXCR on the 5' RACE reads. The sample lists 650,000 to 950,000 distinct CDR3 sequences; under 45% were seen once. Study results and limitations: Those diversity estimates obtained from one million T cells were thought to be underestimates.

The CDR3 consists of 16 residues. Germline loops: CDR1 MGHRA, CDR2 YSYEKL. Sequencing was carried out using blood. This chain joins TRBV4-1 and TRBJ2-1; 11 nucleotides match TRBD2. This TCR was recovered from a man between 60 and 75 years old in good health. The CDR3 coding sequence is TGCGCCAGCAGCCCAGGACTAGCGGGCGCCTACAATGAGAAGTTCTTC. Its translation: CASSPGLAGAYNEKFF.